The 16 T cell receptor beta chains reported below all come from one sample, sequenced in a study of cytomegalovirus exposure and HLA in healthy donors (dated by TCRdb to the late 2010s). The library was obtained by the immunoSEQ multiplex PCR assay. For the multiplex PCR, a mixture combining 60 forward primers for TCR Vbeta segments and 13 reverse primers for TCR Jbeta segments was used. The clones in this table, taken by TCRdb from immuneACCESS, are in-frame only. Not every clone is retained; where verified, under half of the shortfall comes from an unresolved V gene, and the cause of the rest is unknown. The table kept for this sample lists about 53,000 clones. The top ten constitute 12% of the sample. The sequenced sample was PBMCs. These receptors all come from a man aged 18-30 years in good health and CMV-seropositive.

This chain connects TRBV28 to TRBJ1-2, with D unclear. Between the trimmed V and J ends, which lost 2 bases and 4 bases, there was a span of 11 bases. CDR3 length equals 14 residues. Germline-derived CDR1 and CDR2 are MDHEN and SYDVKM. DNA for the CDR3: TGTGCCAGCAGTTTAAGCTACGGAGTCTATGGCTACACCTTC. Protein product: CASSLSYGVYGYTF.

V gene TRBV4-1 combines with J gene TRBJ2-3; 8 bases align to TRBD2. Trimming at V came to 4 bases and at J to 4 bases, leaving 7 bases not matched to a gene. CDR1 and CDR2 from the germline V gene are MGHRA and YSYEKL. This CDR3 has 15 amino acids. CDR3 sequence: CASSLQGTSSDTQYF. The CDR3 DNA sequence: TGCGCCAGCAGCCTCCAGGGGACTAGTTCAGATACGCAGTATTTT.

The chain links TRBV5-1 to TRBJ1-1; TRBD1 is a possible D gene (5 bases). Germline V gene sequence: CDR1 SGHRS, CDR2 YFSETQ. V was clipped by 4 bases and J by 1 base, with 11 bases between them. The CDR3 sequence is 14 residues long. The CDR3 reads CASSVQESNTEAFF. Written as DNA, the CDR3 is TGCGCCAGCAGCGTACAGGAGTCGAACACTGAAGCTTTCTTT.

The CDR3 spells CASSVTADTQYF. In DNA, the CDR3 is TGCGCCAGCAGTGTGACTGCAGATACGCAGTATTTT. The chain combines TRBV10-2 with TRBJ2-3; D remains unclear. The CDR3 spans 12 residues. The germline V and J ends were trimmed by 4 bases and 4 bases, with 6 bases remaining between them. Germline V gene data show CDR1 as WSHSY and CDR2 as SAAADI.

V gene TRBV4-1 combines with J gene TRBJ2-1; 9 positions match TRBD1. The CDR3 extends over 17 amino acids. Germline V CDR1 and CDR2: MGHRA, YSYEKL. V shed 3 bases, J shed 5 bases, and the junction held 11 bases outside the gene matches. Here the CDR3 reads CASSQIWTGAAHNEQFF. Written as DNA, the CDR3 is TGCGCCAGCAGCCAGATTTGGACAGGGGCGGCCCACAATGAGCAGTTCTTC.

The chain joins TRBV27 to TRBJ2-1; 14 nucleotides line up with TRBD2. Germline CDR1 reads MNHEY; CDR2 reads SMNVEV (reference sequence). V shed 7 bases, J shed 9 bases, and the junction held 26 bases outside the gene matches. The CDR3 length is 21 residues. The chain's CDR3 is CASTSMPGGRLAGGGRSEQFF. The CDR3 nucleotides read TGTGCCAGCACTTCAATGCCGGGGGGCCGACTAGCGGGAGGGGGTCGGAGTGAGCAGTTCTTC.

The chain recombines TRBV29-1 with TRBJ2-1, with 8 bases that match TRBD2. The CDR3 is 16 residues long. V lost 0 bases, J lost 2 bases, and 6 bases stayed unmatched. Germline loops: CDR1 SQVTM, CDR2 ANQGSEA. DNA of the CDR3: TGCAGCGTTGAAGATCCTGGGCGGGAGGCCTACAATGAGCAGTTCTTC. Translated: CSVEDPGREAYNEQFF.

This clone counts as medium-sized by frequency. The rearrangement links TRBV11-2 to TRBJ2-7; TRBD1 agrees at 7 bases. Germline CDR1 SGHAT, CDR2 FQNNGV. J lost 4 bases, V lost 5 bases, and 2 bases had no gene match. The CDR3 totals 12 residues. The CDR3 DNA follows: TGTGCCAGCAGCCCGACAGGGTACGAGCAGTACTTC. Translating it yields CASSPTGYEQYF.

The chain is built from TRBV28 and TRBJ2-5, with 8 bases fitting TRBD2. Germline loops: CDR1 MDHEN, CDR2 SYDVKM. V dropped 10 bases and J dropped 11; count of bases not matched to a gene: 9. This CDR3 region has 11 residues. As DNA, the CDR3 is TGTGCCACCATAGCGGGACCCAGTCAGTACTTC. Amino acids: CATIAGPSQYF.

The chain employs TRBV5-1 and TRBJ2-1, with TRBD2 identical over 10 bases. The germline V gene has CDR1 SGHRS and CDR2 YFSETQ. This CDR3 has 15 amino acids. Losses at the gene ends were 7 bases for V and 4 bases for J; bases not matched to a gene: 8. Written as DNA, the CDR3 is TGCGCCAGCCAGGGTCGGACTAGCGGTTACAATGAGCAGTTCTTC. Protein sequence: CASQGRTSGYNEQFF.

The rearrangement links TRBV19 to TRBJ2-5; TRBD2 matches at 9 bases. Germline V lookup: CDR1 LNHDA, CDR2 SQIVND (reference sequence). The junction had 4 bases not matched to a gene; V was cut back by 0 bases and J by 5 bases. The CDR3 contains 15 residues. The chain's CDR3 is CASSIEAGGWETQYF. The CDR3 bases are TGTGCCAGTAGTATAGAAGCGGGAGGTTGGGAGACCCAGTACTTC.

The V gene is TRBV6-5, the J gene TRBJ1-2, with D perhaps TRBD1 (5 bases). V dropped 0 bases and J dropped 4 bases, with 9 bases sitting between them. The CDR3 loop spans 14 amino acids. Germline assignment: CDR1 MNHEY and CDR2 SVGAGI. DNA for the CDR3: TGTGCCAGCAGTTACTCGCAGGGTGGCTATGGCTACACCTTC. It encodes CASSYSQGGYGYTF.

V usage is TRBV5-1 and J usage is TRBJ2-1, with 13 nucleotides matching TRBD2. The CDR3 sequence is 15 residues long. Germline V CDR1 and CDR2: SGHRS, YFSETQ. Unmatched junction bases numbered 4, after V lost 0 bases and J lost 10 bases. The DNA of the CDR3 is TGCGCCAGCAGCTTGGAAGGACTAGCGGGAGCCGAGCAGTTCTTC. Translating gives CASSLEGLAGAEQFF. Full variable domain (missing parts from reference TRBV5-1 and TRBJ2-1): KAGVTQTPRYLIKTRGQQVTLSCSPISGHRSVSWYQQTPGQGLQFLFEYFSETQRNKGNFPGRFSGRQFSNSRSEMNVSTLELGDSALYLCASSLEGLAGAEQFFGPGTRLTVL.

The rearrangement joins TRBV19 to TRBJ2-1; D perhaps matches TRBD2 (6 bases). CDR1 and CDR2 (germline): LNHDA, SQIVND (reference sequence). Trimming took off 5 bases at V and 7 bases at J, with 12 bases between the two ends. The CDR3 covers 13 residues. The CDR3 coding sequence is TGTGCCAGTAGTCCGGGGACTTCTAATGAGCAGTTCTTC. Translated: CASSPGTSNEQFF.

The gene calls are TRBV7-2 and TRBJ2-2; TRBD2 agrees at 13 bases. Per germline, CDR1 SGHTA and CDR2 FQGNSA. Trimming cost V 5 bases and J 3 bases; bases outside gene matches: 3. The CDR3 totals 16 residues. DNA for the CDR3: TGTGCCAGCAGCGTAACTAGCGGGAGGGACACCGGGGAGCTGTTTTTT. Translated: CASSVTSGRDTGELFF.

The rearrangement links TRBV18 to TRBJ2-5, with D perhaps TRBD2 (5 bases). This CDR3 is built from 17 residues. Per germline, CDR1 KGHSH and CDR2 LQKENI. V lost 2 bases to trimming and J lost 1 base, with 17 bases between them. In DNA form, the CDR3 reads TGTGCCAGCTCACCAAACGGGATGGGCGGAGTCCAAGAGACCCAGTACTTC. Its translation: CASSPNGMGGVQETQYF.